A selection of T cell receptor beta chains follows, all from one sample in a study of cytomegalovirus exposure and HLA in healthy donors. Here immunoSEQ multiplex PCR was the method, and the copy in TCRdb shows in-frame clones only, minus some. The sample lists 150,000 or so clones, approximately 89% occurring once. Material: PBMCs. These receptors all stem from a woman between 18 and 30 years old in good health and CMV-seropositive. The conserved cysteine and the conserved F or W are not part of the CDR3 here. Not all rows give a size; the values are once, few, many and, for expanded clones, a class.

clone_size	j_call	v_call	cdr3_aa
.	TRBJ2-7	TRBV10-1	ASSEGFGTNYYEQY
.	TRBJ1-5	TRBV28	ASSPPGTQH
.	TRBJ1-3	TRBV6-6	ASSFPTGYSGNTIY
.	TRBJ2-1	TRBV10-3	AITSGGTYNEQF
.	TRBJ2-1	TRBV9	ASSVGSGVEQF
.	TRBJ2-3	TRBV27	ASSSPSGGADTQY
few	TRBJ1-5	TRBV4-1	ASSQARSNQPQH
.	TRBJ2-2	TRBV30	ACNRGQLANTGELF
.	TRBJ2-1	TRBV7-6	ASSRGQASYNEQF
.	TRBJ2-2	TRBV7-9	ASTPRATGELF
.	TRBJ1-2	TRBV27	ASSFLHLTLTGGQRYGYT
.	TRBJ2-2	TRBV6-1	ASSGTANTGELF
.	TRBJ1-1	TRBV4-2	ASSPRQGALEAF
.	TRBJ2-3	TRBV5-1	ASSSGTGYTDTQY
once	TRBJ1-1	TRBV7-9	ASSLAGANTEAF
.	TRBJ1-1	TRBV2	ASSDPDRSDTEAF
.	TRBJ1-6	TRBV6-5	ASSSHRDNSPLH
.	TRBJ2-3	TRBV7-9	ASSPPGLAGGADTQY
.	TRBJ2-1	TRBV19	ASSIGVPNNEQF
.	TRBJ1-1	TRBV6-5	ASSPRGEGRTEAF
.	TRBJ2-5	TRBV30	ARARGTSGLY